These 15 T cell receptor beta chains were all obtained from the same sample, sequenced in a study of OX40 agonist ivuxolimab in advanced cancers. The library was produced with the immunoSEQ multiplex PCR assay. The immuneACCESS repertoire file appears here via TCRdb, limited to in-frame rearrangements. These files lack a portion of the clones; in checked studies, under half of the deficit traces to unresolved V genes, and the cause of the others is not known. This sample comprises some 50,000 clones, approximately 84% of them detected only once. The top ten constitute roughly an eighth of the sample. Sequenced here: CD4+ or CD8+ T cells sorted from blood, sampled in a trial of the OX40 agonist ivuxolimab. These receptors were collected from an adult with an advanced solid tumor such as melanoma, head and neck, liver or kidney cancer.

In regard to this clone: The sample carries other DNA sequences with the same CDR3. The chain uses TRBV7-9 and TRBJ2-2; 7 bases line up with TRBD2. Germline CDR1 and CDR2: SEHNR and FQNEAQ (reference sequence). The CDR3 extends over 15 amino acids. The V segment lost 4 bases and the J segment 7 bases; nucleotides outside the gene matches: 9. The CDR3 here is CASSSREGRDGELFF. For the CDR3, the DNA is TGTGCCAGCAGCTCGAGGGAGGGGCGGGACGGGGAGCTGTTTTTT.

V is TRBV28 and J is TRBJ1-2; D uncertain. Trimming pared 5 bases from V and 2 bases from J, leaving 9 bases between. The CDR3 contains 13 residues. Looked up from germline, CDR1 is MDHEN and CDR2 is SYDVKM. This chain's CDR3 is CASSLTLNYGYTF. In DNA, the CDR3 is TGTGCCAGCAGTCTGACACTAAACTATGGCTACACCTTC.

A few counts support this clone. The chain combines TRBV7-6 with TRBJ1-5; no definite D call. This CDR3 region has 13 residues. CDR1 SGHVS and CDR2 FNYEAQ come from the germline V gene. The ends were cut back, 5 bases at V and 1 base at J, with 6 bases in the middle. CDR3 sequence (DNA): TGTGCCAGCAGCCCCGGAAGCAATCAGCCCCAGCATTTT. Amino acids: CASSPGSNQPQHF. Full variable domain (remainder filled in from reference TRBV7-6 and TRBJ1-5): GAGVSQSPRYKVTKRGQDVALRCDPISGHVSLYWYRQALGQGPEFLTYFNYEAQQDKSGLPNDRFSAERPEGSISTLTIQRTEQRDSAMYRCASSPGSNQPQHFGDGTRLSIL.

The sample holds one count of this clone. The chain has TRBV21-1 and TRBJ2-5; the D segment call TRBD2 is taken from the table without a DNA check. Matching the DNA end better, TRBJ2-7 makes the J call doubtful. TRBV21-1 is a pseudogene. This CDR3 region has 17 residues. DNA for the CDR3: TGTGCCAGCAGCAAACGGTTTCCTAGCGGGATTCAGTACGAGCAGTACTTC. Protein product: CASSKRFPSGIQYEQYF.

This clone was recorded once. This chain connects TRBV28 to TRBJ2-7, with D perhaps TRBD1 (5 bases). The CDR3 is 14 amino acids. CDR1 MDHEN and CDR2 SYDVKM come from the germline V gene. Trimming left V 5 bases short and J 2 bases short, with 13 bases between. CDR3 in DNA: TGTGCCAGCAGTCGGACAACTCAGACCTACGAGCAGTACTTC. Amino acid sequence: CASSRTTQTYEQYF.

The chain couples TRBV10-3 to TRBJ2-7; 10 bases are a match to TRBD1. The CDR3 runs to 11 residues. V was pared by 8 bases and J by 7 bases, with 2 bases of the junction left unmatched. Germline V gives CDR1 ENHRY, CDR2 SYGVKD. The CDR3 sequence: CAIGQGGEQYF. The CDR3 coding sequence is TGTGCCATCGGACAGGGGGGGGAGCAGTACTTC.

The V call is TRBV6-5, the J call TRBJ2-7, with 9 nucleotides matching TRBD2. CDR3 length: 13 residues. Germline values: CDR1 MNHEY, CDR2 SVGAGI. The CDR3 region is CAAGGPDTYEQYF. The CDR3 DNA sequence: TGTGCAGCGGGGGGACCCGACACCTACGAGCAGTACTTC.

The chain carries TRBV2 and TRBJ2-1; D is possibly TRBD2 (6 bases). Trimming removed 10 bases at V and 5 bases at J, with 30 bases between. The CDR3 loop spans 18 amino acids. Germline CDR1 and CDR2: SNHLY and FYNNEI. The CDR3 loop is CAIPPMFNGGLTNNEQFF. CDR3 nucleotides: TGTGCCATCCCTCCTATGTTTAACGGGGGATTAACAAACAATGAGCAGTTCTTC. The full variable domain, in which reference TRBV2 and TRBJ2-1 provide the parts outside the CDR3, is EPEVTQTPSHQVTQMGQEVILRCVPISNHLYFYWYRQILGQKVEFLVSFYNNEISEKSEIFDDQFSVERPDGSNFTLKIRSTKLEDSAMYFCAIPPMFNGGLTNNEQFFGPGTRLTVL.

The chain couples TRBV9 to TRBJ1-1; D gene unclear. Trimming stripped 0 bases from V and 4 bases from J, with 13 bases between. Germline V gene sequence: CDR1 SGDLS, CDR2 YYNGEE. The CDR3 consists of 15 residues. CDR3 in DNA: TGTGCCAGCAGCGTAGAATCCAATCGAGGCACTGAAGCTTTCTTT. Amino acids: CASSVESNRGTEAFF.

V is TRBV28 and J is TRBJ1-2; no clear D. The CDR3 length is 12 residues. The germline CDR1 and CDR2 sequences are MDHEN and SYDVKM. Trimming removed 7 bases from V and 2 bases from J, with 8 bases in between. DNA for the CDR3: TGTGCCAGCATCAGCACAAACTATGGCTACACCTTC. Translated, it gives CASISTNYGYTF.

The CDR3 sequence: CASSLRYAYRGMNTEAFF. CDR3 bases: TGTGCCAGCAGCTTAAGATATGCTTACAGGGGGATGAACACTGAAGCTTTCTTT. V is TRBV7-9 and J is TRBJ1-1, with 8 bases aligning to TRBD1. CDR3 length: 18 amino acids. Germline loops: CDR1 SEHNR, CDR2 FQNEAQ (reference sequence). V gave up 2 bases and J gave up 0 bases; unmatched junction bases: 11.

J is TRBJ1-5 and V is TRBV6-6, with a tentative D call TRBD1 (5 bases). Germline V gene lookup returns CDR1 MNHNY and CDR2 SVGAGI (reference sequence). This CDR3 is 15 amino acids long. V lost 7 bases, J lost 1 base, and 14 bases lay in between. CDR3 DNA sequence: TGTGCCAGCAACCAGGGTTGGGGAAGCAATCAGCCCCAGCATTTT. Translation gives CASNQGWGSNQPQHF.

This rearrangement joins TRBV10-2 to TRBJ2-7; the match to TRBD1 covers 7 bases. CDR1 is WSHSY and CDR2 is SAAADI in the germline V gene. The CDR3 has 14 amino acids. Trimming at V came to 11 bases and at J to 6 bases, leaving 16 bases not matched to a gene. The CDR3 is CAVSPGRGRGEQYF. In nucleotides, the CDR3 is TGCGCCGTCTCCCCAGGCAGGGGGAGAGGCGAGCAGTACTTC.

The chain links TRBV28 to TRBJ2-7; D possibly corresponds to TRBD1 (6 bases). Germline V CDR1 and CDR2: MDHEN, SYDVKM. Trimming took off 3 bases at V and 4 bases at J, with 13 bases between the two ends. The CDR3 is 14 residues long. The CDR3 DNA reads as TGTGCCAGCAGTTTTGTACAGGGACAATACGAGCAGTACTTC. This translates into CASSFVQGQYEQYF.

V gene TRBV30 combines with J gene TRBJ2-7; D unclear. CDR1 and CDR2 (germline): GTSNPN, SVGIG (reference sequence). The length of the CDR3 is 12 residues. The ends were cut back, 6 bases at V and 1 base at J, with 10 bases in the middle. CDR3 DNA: TGTGCCTGTTTGGGGTATTCCTACGAGCAGTACTTC. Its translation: CACLGYSYEQYF.